This T cell receptor (beta chain) was captured in a study of blood T cells in healthy people across ages. A remark on this clonotype: Its matching antigen is unknown.

Primers used in a second PCR of about 6 to 12 cycles were a sample-barcoded 5' primer and a J-beta primer mix. The authors tagged each cDNA molecule using a template-switch adaptor with 12 random nucleotides. TCRdb re-called the 5' RACE reads with MiXCR, one entry per CDR3 protein. The sample lists 850,000 to 1,000,000 distinct CDR3 sequences, roughly 48% seen once, with roughly 13% in the top ten. Study results and caveats: PBMCs were not sorted, which prevented a conclusive comparison of naive versus antigen-experienced cells.

The length of the CDR3 is 20 residues. With V trimmed by 4 bases and J by 4 bases, 16 bases remained unmatched. Germline assignment: CDR1 LGHDT and CDR2 YNNKEL (reference sequence). The specimen was blood. The clonotype originates from a man aged 25 to 40 in good health. The V gene is TRBV3-1, the J gene TRBJ2-5; 15 bases line up with TRBD2. CDR3 protein: CASSPPQRTSGGVGVETQYF. The CDR3 DNA is TGTGCCAGCAGCCCACCACAGAGGACTAGCGGGGGGGTCGGTGTAGAGACCCAGTACTTC.